This T cell receptor beta chain was recovered during a study of T cell clones after liver transplantation. Study details: At least one year of complete immunosuppression withdrawal without enzymes over twice normal defined tolerance.

The CDR3 sequence is 15 residues long. The germline gives CDR1 SGHDT, CDR2 YYEEEE. Profiled with immunoSEQ multiplex PCR; TCRdb holds only in-frame clones, not every one. The table lists approximately 100,000 clones, 75% to 90% of them singletons. As for this clone: The junction shows a germline mismatch at one end, possibly a read error.

This TCR came from a human donor who received a liver transplant. Sequenced material: CD4+ T cells from blood, taken before liver transplant. The rearrangement uses TRBV5-6 and TRBJ1-1; 9 bases are shared with TRBD1. The CDR3 spells CASRQGQGQPRLKNF. CDR3 in DNA: TGTGCCAGCAGACAGGGACAGGGACAGCCACGGTTAAAAAACTTT.